This entry is about one TCR beta chain. The sample originates from a study of T cells after yellow fever vaccination. TCRdb redid the calling of the 5' RACE reads with MiXCR, one entry per CDR3 protein. The table includes approximately 170,000 distinct CDR3 sequences, 9.5% to 12% detected once. The sequenced sample was CD8+ T cells sorted from PBMCs, obtained 15 days after the yellow fever booster vaccination. The TCR sequence derives from a young man who received the YFV17D yellow fever vaccine.

The CDR3 protein is CASSLADYGYTF. CDR3 sequence (DNA): TGTGCCAGCAGCTTAGCGGACTATGGCTACACCTTC. J is TRBJ1-2 and V is TRBV7-9, with D uncertain. Germline assignment: CDR1 SEHNR and CDR2 FQNEAQ (reference sequence). V was shortened by 0 bases and J by 3 bases, with 2 bases between the two germline ends. The CDR3 length is 12 residues. Filled out from reference TRBV7-9 and TRBJ1-2, the complete variable domain reads DTGVSQNPRHKITKRGQNVTFRCDPISEHNRLYWYRQTLGQGPEFLTYFQNEAQLEKSRLLSDRFSAERPKGSFSTLEIQRTEQGDSAMYLCASSLADYGYTFGSGTRLTVV.